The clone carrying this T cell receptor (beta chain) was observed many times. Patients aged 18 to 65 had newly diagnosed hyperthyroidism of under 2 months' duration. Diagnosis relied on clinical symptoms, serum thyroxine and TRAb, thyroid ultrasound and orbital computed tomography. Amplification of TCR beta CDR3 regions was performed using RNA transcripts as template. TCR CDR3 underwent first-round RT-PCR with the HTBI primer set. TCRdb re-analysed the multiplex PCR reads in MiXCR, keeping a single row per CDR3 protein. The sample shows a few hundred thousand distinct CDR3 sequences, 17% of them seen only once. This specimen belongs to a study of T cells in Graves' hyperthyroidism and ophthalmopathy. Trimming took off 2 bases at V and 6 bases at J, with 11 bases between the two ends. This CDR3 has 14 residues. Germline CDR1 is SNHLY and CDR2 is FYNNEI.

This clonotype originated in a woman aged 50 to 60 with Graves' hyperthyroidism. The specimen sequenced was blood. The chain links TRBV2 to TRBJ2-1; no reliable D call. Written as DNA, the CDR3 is TGTGCCAGCAGTGAAATTGGCGGTAGCAATGAGCAGTTCTTC. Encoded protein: CASSEIGGSNEQFF.